The 8 T cell receptor beta chains in this list originate from one sample, sequenced in a study of beta chain features in type 1 diabetes. Study outcomes and limitations: There was a moderate but significant shortening of TCRB CDR3s in all four CD4+ subsets of Type 1 diabetes patients.

These TCRs are of unknown antigen specificity. The sequenced template was cDNA made from the entire isolated RNA. The table came from immunoSEQ multiplex PCR; TCRdb's copy has only in-frame clones and leaves some out. The data contain some 350,000 clones, roughly 13% of them singletons. Sequenced input: naive CD4+ T cells from blood. The receptors come from a woman under 30 with type 1 diabetes.

This clone was detected only a few times. The CDR3 is CASSQRPGDGYTF. CDR3 nucleotides: TGTGCCAGCAGCCAGAGGCCAGGGGATGGCTACACCTTC. The chain recombines TRBV7-2 with TRBJ1-2, with D possibly TRBD1 on 6 matching bases. The germline V gene encodes CDR1 SGHTA and CDR2 FQGNSA. This CDR3 contains 13 residues. V lost 5 bases, J lost 6 bases, and 13 bases lay in between. The full variable domain, its missing parts supplied by reference TRBV7-2 and TRBJ1-2, is GAGVSQSPSNKVTEKGKDVELRCDPISGHTALYWYRQSLGQGLEFLIYFQGNSAPDKSGLPSDRFSAERTGGSVSTLTIQRTQQEDSAVYLCASSQRPGDGYTFGSGTRLTVV.

CDR3 sequence reads: CASSLSRTGGEQYV. As DNA, the CDR3 is TGTGCCAGCAGTCTCTCCCGGACAGGGGGCGAGCAGTACGTC. The V call is TRBV28, the J call TRBJ2-7; 10 bases map to TRBD1. The CDR3 length is 14 residues. The germline V gene has CDR1 MDHEN and CDR2 SYDVKM. V trimming: 5 bases; J trimming: 6 bases; junction bases outside the gene matches: 7.

This clone occurred a few times. This chain joins TRBV7-9 and TRBJ2-3; 12 bases match TRBD2. After removal of 2 bases from V and 4 bases from J, the junction contained 7 bases not matched to a gene. Looked up from germline, CDR1 is SEHNR and CDR2 is FQNEAQ (reference sequence). The CDR3 runs 17 residues. The CDR3 region has the DNA TGTGCCAGCAGCTTATTGAGACTAGCGGGGGACGCAGATACGCAGTATTTT. It translates to CASSLLRLAGDADTQYF.

Worth noting for this clone: The sample contains more than one DNA sequence encoding this CDR3. The chain uses TRBV5-1 and TRBJ2-1; 7 nucleotides agree with TRBD2. The CDR3 has 15 residues. J gave up 5 bases and V 2 bases, and 7 bases lay outside the gene matches. CDR1 is SGHRS, CDR2 YFSETQ, per germline. This CDR3 is CASSFLAGVDNEQFF. DNA for the CDR3: TGCGCCAGCAGCTTTTTGGCGGGAGTGGACAATGAGCAGTTCTTC.

This clone was seen a few times. This rearrangement joins TRBV5-1 to TRBJ1-1; no clear D gene. Between the trimmed V and J ends, which lost 3 bases and 0 bases, there was a span of 6 bases. This CDR3 is built from 13 residues. The germline V gene encodes CDR1 SGHRS and CDR2 YFSETQ. CDR3 amino acids: CASSSGVNTEAFF. DNA for the CDR3: TGCGCCAGCAGCTCGGGAGTGAACACTGAAGCTTTCTTT.

The V call is TRBV18, the J call TRBJ1-2, with 7 nucleotides matching TRBD1. V lost 6 bases and J lost 2; bases outside the gene matches: 9. Germline-derived CDR1 and CDR2 are KGHSH and LQKENI. The CDR3 has 15 residues. The CDR3 DNA reads as TGTGCCAGCTCGCCGCCGGGACAGATGAACTATGGCTACACCTTC. Translating it yields CASSPPGQMNYGYTF. Filled out from reference TRBV18 and TRBJ1-2, the complete variable domain reads NAGVMQNPRHLVRRRGQEARLRCSPMKGHSHVYWYRQLPEEGLKFMVYLQKENIIDESGMPKERFSAEFPKEGPSILRIQQVVRGDSAAYFCASSPPGQMNYGYTFGSGTRLTVV.

In this sample, this clone turned up a few times. V is TRBV5-4 and J is TRBJ2-1; 7 bases fit TRBD2. V was clipped by 3 bases and J by 16 bases; unmatched bases: 10. This CDR3 is 12 amino acids long. Germline CDR1 reads SGHNT; CDR2 reads YYREEE (reference sequence). CDR3 loop: CASSSLGGREFF. CDR3 bases: TGTGCCAGCAGCTCCCTGGGGGGGAGGGAATTCTTC.

This clone was seen more than once but under ten times. The chain links TRBV5-1 to TRBJ1-5; unclear D gene. V gave up 0 bases and J gave up 1 base, with 11 bases separating them. The CDR3 runs 16 residues. Germline V gene lookup returns CDR1 SGHRS and CDR2 YFSETQ. Written as DNA, the CDR3 is TGCGCCAGCAGCTTGGATAGTCCTGCCAGCAATCAGCCCCAGCATTTT. Translation gives CASSLDSPASNQPQHF. The full variable domain, with the rest looked up from reference TRBV5-1 and TRBJ1-5, is KAGVTQTPRYLIKTRGQQVTLSCSPISGHRSVSWYQQTPGQGLQFLFEYFSETQRNKGNFPGRFSGRQFSNSRSEMNVSTLELGDSALYLCASSLDSPASNQPQHFGDGTRLSIL.